This T cell receptor beta chain derives from a study of blood T cell repertoires in COVID-19. After removal of 1 base from V and 5 bases from J, the junction contained 8 bases not matched to a gene. The CDR3 extends over 16 amino acids. Germline V gene sequence: CDR1 MNHEY, CDR2 SMNVEV (reference sequence). Profiling relied on immunoSEQ multiplex PCR, and the TCRdb table lists in-frame clones only, not all of them. The top ten hold 8.9% of the sample, which has 120,000 to 150,000 clones, 84% seen once. The chain recombines TRBV27 with TRBJ1-1, with 9 bases matching TRBD1. This clonotype was sampled from a man aged 30 to 45 with COVID-19, enrolled during active disease. The sequencing input was peripheral blood. Here the CDR3 DNA reads TGTGCCAGCAGTTTATTCAAGGGACAGGGTGGAACTGAAGCTTTCTTT. This gives the protein CASSLFKGQGGTEAFF.